This record concerns one TCR beta chain sequence. The data were taken from a study of blood T cells in healthy people across ages. Donor samples were obtained from healthy Caucasian individuals from Russia, aged 6 to 90. No fewer than 5.5 micrograms of total RNA were isolated from every sample. PCR was performed a second time for about 7 to 11 cycles using a sample-barcoded 5' primer and a J-beta primer mix. Unique molecular identifiers of 12 random nucleotides labeled each cDNA. TCRdb reanalysed the 5' RACE reads using MiXCR and keeps one entry per CDR3 protein. The sample consists of fewer than 1 million distinct CDR3 sequences, approximately 44% of them appearing once. The germline V gene has CDR1 DFQATT and CDR2 SNEGSKA (reference sequence). This CDR3 is 17 amino acids long. With 2 bases clipped from V and 3 bases from J, the junction kept 15 bases outside the gene matches.

The genes are TRBV20-1 and TRBJ1-2; 7 bases fit TRBD1. The sample was blood. This clonotype was obtained from a man in his sixties in good health. The CDR3 DNA reads TGCAGTGCTAGATCTCACCGGAGGGTAACAGGGGACTATGGCTACACCTTC. Protein sequence: CSARSHRRVTGDYGYTF.